This T cell receptor beta chain was found in a study of T cells in Graves' hyperthyroidism and ophthalmopathy. At least ten counts were recorded for this clonotype. Its antigen is undetermined. Amplification of TCR beta CDR3 regions used RNA as the template. Using the HTBI primer set, a first-round RT-PCR was run on the TCR CDR3. In TCRdb, the multiplex PCR reads were re-called with MiXCR into one record per CDR3 protein. The sample lists approximately 620,000 distinct CDR3 sequences, roughly 15% seen once, with 3% to 4% in the top ten. There are 14 residues in the CDR3. Germline V gene data show CDR1 as DFQATT and CDR2 as SNEGSKA (reference sequence). Unmatched junction bases numbered 11, after V lost 6 bases and J lost 9 bases. General study points: Ophthalmopathy, as predicted by the model, came a median roughly 6.5 months after the prediction.

The sequence was collected from a woman aged 40 to 50 with Graves' ophthalmopathy. What was sequenced was blood. The rearrangement links TRBV20-1 to TRBJ2-5; 12 nucleotides line up with TRBD2. The CDR3 DNA reads TGCAGTGCCGAGCCTAGCGGGAGGGAGGAGGCCCAGTACTTC. This sequence encodes CSAEPSGREEAQYF.